Listed below are T cell receptor beta chains from one sample, sequenced in a study of glioma-infiltrating T cells. TCRdb ran MiXCR on the multiplex PCR reads and lists one entry per CDR3 protein. The sample lists 100,000 to 150,000 distinct CDR3 sequences, 20% to 25% seen once, with roughly 15% in the top ten. What was sequenced was glioma tissue, nonneoplastic brain tissue, or PBMCs (not recorded which). The receptor source for this set is a human donor with low-grade glioma or glioblastoma, undergoing nonglioma brain surgery, or in good health (not recorded which). Both conserved end residues are trimmed from each CDR3.

v_gene | len | CDR3aa
TRBV20-1 | 17 | SAGPAGTSDTRPYNEQF
TRBV7-2 | 12 | ASSLNSVTYEQY
TRBV6-6 | 15 | ASSYSVAASGQETQY
TRBV20-1 | 11 | SAKAGGTYEQY
TRBV19 | 14 | AIRRPSETANYGYT
TRBV27 | 12 | ATFYSGSYNEQF
TRBV4-2 | 14 | TSSQLATPENNEQF
TRBV6-1 | 12 | ASSTGTGRYEQY
TRBV7-6 | 10 | ASSFPRREQY
TRBV15 | 13 | ATSSHGHCETEAF
TRBV6-9 | 15 | ASSYTVPGSSVDTQY
TRBV7-2 | 13 | ASSWAKGFTDTQY
TRBV12-3/TRBV12-4 | 12 | ASRSGVGADTQY
TRBV28 | 12 | ASSPRDLLHEQY
TRBV5-4 | 12 | ASSLGQGFHEQF
TRBV28 | 11 | ASSSGFVDTQY
TRBV29-1 | 11 | SVVTRGGETQY
TRBV6-1 | 10 | ASSDRYNEQF
TRBV4-1 | 12 | ASSQVVASDTQY
TRBV7-9 | 11 | ASSVGQNYGYT
TRBV7-8 | 12 | ASSSNQENYGYT
TRBV11-2 | 13 | ASSLLFSHTDTHY
TRBV2 | 12 | ASTPDRLLYGYT
TRBV19 | 11 | ASSRAGGETQY
TRBV27 | 13 | ASSLDPYSNQPQH
TRBV12-3/TRBV12-4 | 13 | ASSKRVLITDTQY
TRBV7-3 | 11 | ASSLDGTYGYT
TRBV5-1 | 12 | ASSPEGQNTEAF
TRBV14 | 13 | ASSQEGGRFNEQF
TRBV2 | 11 | ASTFRDTDTQY
TRBV20-1 | 11 | SAYSGKTYEQY
TRBV4-3 | 17 | ASSQDESSRVAGLNEQF
TRBV29-1 | 14 | SVEDRIKAGGNEQF
TRBV6-1 | 13 | ASSQDPGSSYEQY
TRBV6-2/TRBV6-3 | 12 | ASSKLAGGETHY
TRBV6-1 | 13 | ASARRLLPGNTIY
TRBV6-1 | 13 | ASSPLQAPSHEQF
TRBV6-1 | 13 | ASRRQGTYQETQY
TRBV4-2 | 12 | ASGLDRGQDGYT
TRBV9 | 13 | ASSDWDREADTQY
TRBV19 | 11 | ATGTSGNLEQF
TRBV27 | 13 | ASSPGQGEDYEQY
TRBV2 | 12 | ASCLGQGNEKLF
TRBV30 | 13 | AWRGVGSRSYEQY
TRBV27 | 15 | ASSLSATYVPNYCCT
TRBV10-3 | 11 | AISESTAQAQY
TRBV14 | 16 | ASSQFITSGRANSEQY
TRBV6-1 | 12 | ASSYSPTYSEAF
TRBV12-3/TRBV12-4 | 10 | ASKALTTEAF
TRBV7-6 | 14 | ASSSERTGVSYEQY
TRBV29-1 | 12 | SVELGDSGNTIY
TRBV14 | 13 | ASSQLSGSTDTQY
TRBV7-2 | 12 | ASRSTGDLSPLH
TRBV7-2 | 14 | ASSLRQGAGTGELF
TRBV6-4 | 12 | AGSVVAGSNEQF
TRBV4-3 | 13 | ASSQDTRGTYEQY
TRBV29-1 | 10 | SVGDIQETQY
TRBV7-2 | 14 | ASSLGLAGLQETQY
TRBV20-1 | 14 | SAREAPQTSQYEQY
TRBV27 | 11 | ASLSLGYTEAF